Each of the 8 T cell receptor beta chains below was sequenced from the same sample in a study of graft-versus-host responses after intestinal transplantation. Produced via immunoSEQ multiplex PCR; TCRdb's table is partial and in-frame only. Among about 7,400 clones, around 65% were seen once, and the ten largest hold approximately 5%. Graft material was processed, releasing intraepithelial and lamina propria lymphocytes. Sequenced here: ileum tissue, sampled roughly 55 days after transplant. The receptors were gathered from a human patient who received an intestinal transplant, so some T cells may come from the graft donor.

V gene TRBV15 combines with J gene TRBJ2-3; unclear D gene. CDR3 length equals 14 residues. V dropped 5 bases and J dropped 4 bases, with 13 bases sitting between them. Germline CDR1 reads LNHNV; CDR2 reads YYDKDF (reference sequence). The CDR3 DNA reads TGTGCCACCAGCGCAGACACTTCCCCAGATACGCAGTATTTT. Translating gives CATSADTSPDTQYF.

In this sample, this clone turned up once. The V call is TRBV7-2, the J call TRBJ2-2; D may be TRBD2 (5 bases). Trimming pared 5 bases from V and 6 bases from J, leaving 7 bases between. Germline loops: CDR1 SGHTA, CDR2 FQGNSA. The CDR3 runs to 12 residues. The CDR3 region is CASSGGPGELFF. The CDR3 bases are TGTGCCAGCAGCGGCGGGCCCGGGGAGCTGTTTTTT.

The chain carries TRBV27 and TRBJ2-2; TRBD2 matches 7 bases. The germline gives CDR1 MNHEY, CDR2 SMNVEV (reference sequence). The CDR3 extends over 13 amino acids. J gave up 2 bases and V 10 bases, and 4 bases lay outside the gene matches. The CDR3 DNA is TGTGCCACGGGACTACAAAACACCGGGGAGCTGTTTTTT. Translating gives CATGLQNTGELFF.

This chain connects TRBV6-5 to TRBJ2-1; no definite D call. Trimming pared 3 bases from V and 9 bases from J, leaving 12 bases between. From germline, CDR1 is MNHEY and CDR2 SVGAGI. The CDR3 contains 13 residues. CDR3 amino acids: CASSYNLLTEQFF. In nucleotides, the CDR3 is TGTGCCAGCAGTTATAACCTCCTAACTGAGCAGTTCTTC.

CDR3 nucleotides: TGTGCCAGTAGTATAGTCCCCCAGGGGGCAAAAACTGAAGCTTTCTTT. Its translation is CASSIVPQGAKTEAFF. The V gene is TRBV19, the J gene TRBJ1-1; 8 bases line up with TRBD1. V trimming: 1 base; J trimming: 5 bases; junction bases outside the gene matches: 9. The CDR3 has 16 residues. Germline V gives CDR1 LNHDA, CDR2 SQIVND (reference sequence).

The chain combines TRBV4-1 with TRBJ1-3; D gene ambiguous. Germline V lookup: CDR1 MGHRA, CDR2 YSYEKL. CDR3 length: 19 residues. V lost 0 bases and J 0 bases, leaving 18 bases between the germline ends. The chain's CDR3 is CASSQDPLVQFDSGNTIYF. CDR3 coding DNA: TGCGCCAGCAGCCAAGATCCCCTAGTGCAGTTTGACTCTGGAAACACCATATATTTT.

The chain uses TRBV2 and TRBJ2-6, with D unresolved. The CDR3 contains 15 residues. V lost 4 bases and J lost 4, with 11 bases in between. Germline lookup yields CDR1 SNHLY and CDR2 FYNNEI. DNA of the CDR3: TGTGCCAGCAGTGCCGACATGTGGGGGGCCAACGTCCTGACTTTC. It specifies CASSADMWGANVLTF.

CDR3 DNA sequence: TGTGCCAGTACCTCGACTAGCGGGGGCCCTTTGCAGTATTTT. Its translation is CASTSTSGGPLQYF. V gene TRBV19 combines with J gene TRBJ2-3, with 12 bases identical to TRBD2. The trim removed 7 bases at V and 11 bases at J, leaving 10 bases unmatched. The CDR3 is made up of 14 amino acids. Germline CDR1 reads LNHDA; CDR2 reads SQIVND (reference sequence).